This TCR beta chain derives from a study of shared clonotypes between healthy human individuals. Naive CD8 cells were CD45RO-negative, positively selected for CCR7, excluding terminally differentiated effector memory CD45RA+ cells. This clone was detected only once. The method was immunoSEQ multiplex PCR; TCRdb's version includes in-frame clones alone and lacks a portion of them. This table has 2 million or so clones, roughly 95% appearing once. The junction had 10 bases not matched to a gene; V was cut back by 9 bases and J by 5 bases. The CDR3 spans 14 residues. Germline lookup yields CDR1 LNHDA and CDR2 SQIVND (reference sequence).

Material: naive CD8+ T cells sorted from blood. This TCR was recovered from a man younger than 35 in good health. The gene calls are TRBV19 and TRBJ2-5; 9 bases align to TRBD2. CDR3 nucleotide sequence: TGTGCCAGCTCTACGCTAGCGGGATCCGAGACCCAGTACTTC. It translates to CASSTLAGSETQYF.